This passage covers 23 T cell receptor beta chains from one sample sequenced in a study of blood T cell repertoires in COVID-19. Profiling relied on immunoSEQ multiplex PCR, and the TCRdb table lists in-frame clones only, not all of them. The data hold approximately 77,000 clones, with 80% observed a single time. The sample consisted of peripheral blood. The receptors shown here come from a woman in her 70s with acute or convalescent COVID-19.

Relative to its sample, this clone is medium-sized (0.01 to 0.1%). This chain uses TRBV9 with TRBJ2-7, with 9 bases identical to TRBD1. Germline CDR1 is SGDLS and CDR2 is YYNGEE. This CDR3 region has 16 residues. Trimming removed 3 bases from V and 3 bases from J; junction bases left unmatched: 10. The DNA for the CDR3 is TGTGCCAGCAGCGCCCACTCCGGACAGGGGCTCTACGAGCAGTACTTC. It codes for CASSAHSGQGLYEQYF.

There are a few counts of this clone. V is TRBV20-1 and J is TRBJ2-1; weak D call: TRBD1 (6 bases). V lost 3 bases and J 5 bases, leaving 14 bases between the germline ends. CDR3 length equals 14 residues. Looked up from germline, CDR1 is DFQATT and CDR2 is SNEGSKA (reference sequence). The CDR3 loop reads CSASLSQGHNEQFF. The DNA for the CDR3 is TGCAGTGCTAGTCTCTCGCAGGGGCACAATGAGCAGTTCTTC.

The chain uses TRBV5-8 and TRBJ1-4; D call uncertain. Deletions cut 1 base from V and 9 bases from J, with 16 bases between. The germline V gene has CDR1 SGHTS and CDR2 YDEGEE. The CDR3 has 15 residues. CDR3 amino acids: CASSLSLGGYQKLFF. For the CDR3, the DNA is TGTGCCAGCAGCTTGTCGCTTGGCGGATATCAAAAACTGTTTTTT.

The genes are TRBV24-1 and TRBJ1-4; D remains unclear. Germline V gives CDR1 KGHDR, CDR2 SFDVKD. This CDR3 is built from 15 residues. V lost 2 bases to trimming and J lost 0 bases, with 6 bases between them. This CDR3 is CATSDSVATNEKLFF. DNA of the CDR3: TGTGCCACCAGTGATTCGGTTGCAACTAATGAAAAACTGTTTTTT.

This chain uses TRBV20-1 with TRBJ1-5; 7 nucleotides line up with TRBD1. The V gene end was trimmed by 3 bases and the J gene end by 6 bases; junction bases not matched to a gene: 11. CDR3 length: 15 amino acids. Germline assignment: CDR1 DFQATT and CDR2 SNEGSKA (reference sequence). CDR3 amino acids: CSASLGAGGVQPQHF. The CDR3 nucleotides read TGCAGTGCTAGTCTGGGGGCAGGGGGAGTTCAGCCCCAGCATTTT.

The chain uses TRBV6-5 and TRBJ1-1; weak D call: TRBD1 (6 bases). The germline V gene encodes CDR1 MNHEY and CDR2 SVGAGI. The CDR3 is 15 amino acids. Trimming left V 0 bases short and J 3 bases short, with 11 bases between. CDR3 loop: CASSYSSRTDTEAFF. The CDR3 coding sequence is TGTGCCAGCAGTTACTCGAGTCGGACAGACACTGAAGCTTTCTTT.

This chain uses TRBV2 with TRBJ1-5; 8 bases are a match to TRBD1. Trimming at V came to 4 bases and at J to 5 bases, leaving 7 bases not matched to a gene. The germline V gene encodes CDR1 SNHLY and CDR2 FYNNEI. CDR3 length equals 15 residues. CDR3 sequence reads: CASSGQGFRDQPQHF. CDR3 coding DNA: TGTGCCAGCAGTGGACAGGGGTTTCGAGATCAGCCCCAGCATTTT. Complete variable domain (other parts from reference TRBV2 and TRBJ1-5): EPEVTQTPSHQVTQMGQEVILRCVPISNHLYFYWYRQILGQKVEFLVSFYNNEISEKSEIFDDQFSVERPDGSNFTLKIRSTKLEDSAMYFCASSGQGFRDQPQHFGDGTRLSIL.

The chain is built from TRBV6-6 and TRBJ1-2; 7 bases line up with TRBD1. CDR1 is MNHNY and CDR2 is SVGAGI in the germline V gene (reference sequence). V gave up 8 bases and J gave up 5 bases; unmatched junction bases: 11. This CDR3 contains 14 residues. CDR3 DNA: TGTGCCAGCGGCCAGCAGGGGGAGAATTATGGCTACACCTTC. Its protein is CASGQQGENYGYTF.

The rearrangement links TRBV5-1 to TRBJ1-1; D unresolved. V lost 0 bases to trimming and J lost 0 bases, with 18 bases between them. The germline V gene has CDR1 SGHRS and CDR2 YFSETQ. The CDR3 has 18 amino acids. CDR3 coding DNA: TGCGCCAGCAGCTTGGACGGGAGATGGTATAGCGTGAACACTGAAGCTTTCTTT. Its translation: CASSLDGRWYSVNTEAFF. The whole variable domain, remainder taken from reference TRBV5-1 and TRBJ1-1, is KAGVTQTPRYLIKTRGQQVTLSCSPISGHRSVSWYQQTPGQGLQFLFEYFSETQRNKGNFPGRFSGRQFSNSRSEMNVSTLELGDSALYLCASSLDGRWYSVNTEAFFGQGTRLTVV.

The V and J genes are TRBV18 and TRBJ2-5, with 10 bases identical to TRBD1. Germline V lookup: CDR1 KGHSH, CDR2 LQKENI. V was clipped by 3 bases and J by 5 bases; unmatched bases: 0. CDR3 length: 13 residues. The DNA of the CDR3 is TGTGCCAGCTCACCGGGACAGGGGGAGACCCAGTACTTC. As protein: CASSPGQGETQYF.

The chain links TRBV7-2 to TRBJ2-3; D remains unclear. Trimming cost V 1 base and J 2 bases, with 10 bases left between them. Germline values: CDR1 SGHTA, CDR2 FQGNSA. The CDR3 spans 15 residues. The CDR3 region is CASSLGGQSTDTQYF. DNA of the CDR3: TGTGCCAGCAGCTTAGGTGGGCAGTCCACAGATACGCAGTATTTT.

The genes are TRBV9 and TRBJ2-7; the D gene is possibly TRBD1 (6 bases). The CDR3 runs 13 residues. Germline CDR1 SGDLS, CDR2 YYNGEE. With 4 bases removed from V and 2 bases from J, the gap between germline ends came to 10 bases. The CDR3 bases are TGTGCCAGCAGCCCACAGGGCACCTACGAGCAGTACTTC. Translated, it gives CASSPQGTYEQYF.

The chain has TRBV12-3 or TRBV12-4 and TRBJ1-5, with D unclear. This CDR3 is built from 13 residues. V dropped 6 bases and J dropped 0 bases, with 6 bases sitting between them. The CDR3 sequence: CASRAYSNQPQHF. The CDR3 nucleotides read TGTGCCAGCAGGGCTTATAGCAATCAGCCCCAGCATTTT.

The genes are TRBV7-9 and TRBJ2-6; 7 nucleotides line up with TRBD1. The CDR3 has 17 amino acids. Germline loops: CDR1 SEHNR, CDR2 FQNEAQ (reference sequence). V gave up 3 bases and J gave up 1 base; unmatched junction bases: 6. Written as DNA, the CDR3 is TGTGCCAGCAGCTTGAACAGGGGATTGTCTGGGGCCAACGTCCTGACTTTC. Residues: CASSLNRGLSGANVLTF.

This chain links TRBV9 with TRBJ1-6, with 9 bases that match TRBD1. The CDR3 has 17 amino acids. Germline assignment: CDR1 SGDLS and CDR2 YYNGEE. V lost 4 bases to trimming and J lost 2 bases; unmatched junction nucleotides: 7. The CDR3 sequence: CASSLAGTGPYNSPLHF. DNA for the CDR3: TGTGCCAGCAGCTTGGCCGGGACAGGGCCCTATAATTCACCCCTCCACTTT.

The chain joins TRBV29-1 to TRBJ1-2, with D maybe TRBD1 (6 bases). With 5 bases removed from V and 6 bases from J, the gap between germline ends came to 19 bases. CDR1 SQVTM and CDR2 ANQGSEA come from the germline V gene. There are 14 residues in the CDR3. CDR3 residues: CSVRSRGGFDGYTF. In DNA form, the CDR3 reads TGCAGCGTTCGATCGAGGGGGGGGTTTGATGGCTACACCTTC.

The V and J genes are TRBV3-1 (or the pseudogene TRBV3-2) and TRBJ1-1; 10 bases line up with TRBD1. Germline-derived CDR1 and CDR2 are LGHDT and YNNKEL (reference sequence). The junction had 6 bases not matched to a gene; V was cut back by 6 bases and J by 5 bases. The CDR3 has 14 residues. The DNA for the CDR3 is TGTGCCAGCAGTCCTGACAGGGGGCGGACTGAAGCTTTCTTT. Protein sequence: CASSPDRGRTEAFF.

This clone was counted between two and nine times. The chain combines TRBV4-1 with TRBJ2-7; 10 bases align to TRBD2. Losses at the gene ends were 0 bases for V and 5 bases for J; bases not matched to a gene: 13. This CDR3 contains 18 residues. Germline V lookup: CDR1 MGHRA, CDR2 YSYEKL. The CDR3, as DNA: TGCGCCAGCAGCCAAGACGGGCCAGCGGGGGGGCTTGTGAACGAGCAGTACTTC. The encoded protein is CASSQDGPAGGLVNEQYF.

V and J are TRBV4-1 and TRBJ2-2; no clear D gene. Looked up from germline, CDR1 is MGHRA and CDR2 is YSYEKL. CDR3 length: 16 residues. Trimming took off 4 bases at V and 0 bases at J, with 12 bases between the two ends. The CDR3 bases are TGCGCCAGCAGCCCCCAGCTAGATCCGAACACCGGGGAGCTGTTTTTT. Translated, it gives CASSPQLDPNTGELFF.

The rearrangement uses TRBV7-8 and TRBJ2-3; 7 bases agree with TRBD2. CDR3 size: 15 residues. Germline CDR1 SGHVS, CDR2 FQNEAQ. V was clipped by 4 bases and J by 3 bases; unmatched bases: 7. The CDR3 DNA follows: TGTGCCAGCAGCTACTCGGGACTATCAACAGATACGCAGTATTTT. It encodes CASSYSGLSTDTQYF.

The gene calls are TRBV6-6 and TRBJ1-1, with D perhaps TRBD1 (5 bases). This CDR3 region has 12 residues. The germline CDR1 and CDR2 sequences are MNHNY and SVGAGI (reference sequence). V shed 7 bases and J shed 4 bases, with 10 bases lying between them. In DNA, the CDR3 is TGTGCCAGCACTGTCCAGGGCACTGAAGCTTTCTTT. Its protein is CASTVQGTEAFF.

The rearrangement links TRBV24-1 to TRBJ2-1; D is uncertain. This CDR3 comprises 15 residues. CDR1 KGHDR and CDR2 SFDVKD come from the germline V gene. With 0 bases removed from V and 4 bases from J, the gap between germline ends came to 9 bases. DNA for the CDR3: TGTGCCACCAGTGATTTGCAGTCCCAATACAATGAGCAGTTCTTC. Translation gives CATSDLQSQYNEQFF.

V and J are TRBV29-1 and TRBJ2-1, with a tentative D call TRBD2 (5 bases). The germline V gene has CDR1 SQVTM and CDR2 ANQGSEA. V was trimmed by 6 bases and J by 8 bases, leaving 17 bases between them. This CDR3 has 13 residues. CDR3 protein: CSVGDYAGDEQFF. For the CDR3, the DNA is TGCAGCGTCGGCGACTACGCCGGGGATGAGCAGTTCTTC.